This T cell receptor beta chain comes out of a study of CD8 T cells in Susac syndrome. In the study overall: Clinically active disease was present in six of the sequenced Susac syndrome patients. Roughly eight of these patients were in remission.

About this clonotype itself: The antigen is undetermined.

Points from the study as a whole: There was no clonal expansion in the CD4+ T cell repertoires of Susac syndrome.

Reverse transcription used about 0.45 to 1 ug RNA and random hexamers. Multiplex PCR with immunoSEQ amplified the TCR beta CDR3 across 54 Vbeta and 13 Jbeta. TCRdb independently ran MiXCR on the immunoSEQ multiplex PCR reads; one entry per CDR3 protein. The sample lists under 200,000 distinct CDR3 sequences; roughly 92% were seen once. The authors carried out high-throughput sequencing of TCR beta. They applied it to CD8+ and CD4+ T cells obtained from blood. The sequence came from a human donor with Susac syndrome. Sequenced material: CD4+ T cells from PBMCs.

The CDR3 DNA reads TGTGCCAGCAGCCCGGGACAGGGGAATTTGGTCCGCACAGATACGCAGTATTTT. Residues: CASSPGQGNLVRTDTQYF. This rearrangement joins TRBV7-9 to TRBJ2-3; 10 nucleotides agree with TRBD1. The trim removed 5 bases at V and 1 base at J, leaving 12 bases unmatched. This CDR3 spans 18 amino acids. CDR1 is SEHNR and CDR2 is FQNEAQ in the germline V gene (reference sequence).